This is a list of T cell receptor beta chains from one sample in a study of metastatic and nonmetastatic thyroid tumors. MiXCR reprocessed the PCR reads for TCRdb. The sample shows about 13,000 clones, 30% to 40% of them seen only once. The specimen was tumor tissue. The receptors originated from a male donor with papillary thyroid cancer or a benign thyroid nodule (not recorded which). Some clones in this sample may be carry-over from other donors' samples. Both conserved end residues are part of each CDR3. The D gene is left open where the match is weak. Only part of the rows carry a size: once, few, many, or a class if the clone is expanded.

>few|TRBJ2-7|TRBV6-1|TRBD1
CASRTGYEQYF
TGTGCCAGCAGGACAGGGTACGAGCAGTACTTC
>few|TRBJ2-7|TRBV10-1|.
CASSRGSGFSEQYF
TGCGCCAGCAGTCGGGGCAGCGGATTCTCCGAGCAGTACTTC
>few|TRBJ2-2|TRBV27|TRBD1
CASSSRGPNTGELFF
TGTGCCAGCAGTTCCAGGGGGCCGAACACCGGGGAGCTGTTTTTT
>.|TRBJ2-3|TRBV6-6|TRBD2
CASSSYRASGPRDTQYF
TGTGCCAGCAGTTCCTACCGGGCTAGCGGGCCTAGAGATACGCAGTATTTT
>.|TRBJ1-5|TRBV11-2|.
CASSLDPQSNQPQHF
TGTGCCAGCAGCTTAGATCCGCAGAGCAATCAGCCCCAGCATTTT
>.|TRBJ1-2|TRBV27|.
CASSPNGGYGYTF
TGTGCTAGCAGCCCAAATGGGGGCTATGGCTACACCTTC
>few|TRBJ2-1|TRBV6-6|TRBD2
CASSYGSSGRSYNEQFF
TGTGCCAGCAGTTACGGTTCAAGCGGGAGGTCATACAATGAGCAGTTCTTC
>.|TRBJ2-2|TRBV19|.
CASTLTWGGELFF
TGTGCCAGTACCTTGACCTGGGGGGGGGAGCTGTTTTTT
>medium-sized|TRBJ2-5|TRBV7-2|.
CASSIWGQQGTQYF
TGTGCCAGCAGCATATGGGGGCAGCAAGGGACCCAGTACTTC
>medium-sized|TRBJ2-1|TRBV5-1|TRBD1
CSQPGQGAVNEQFF
TGCTCCCAACCGGGACAGGGGGCCGTCAATGAGCAGTTCTTC
>.|TRBJ2-3|TRBV3-1|TRBD2
CASSQGSSGGATDTQYF
TGTGCCAGCAGCCAAGGGTCCAGCGGGGGGGCCACAGATACGCAGTATTTT
>medium-sized|TRBJ1-4|TRBV28|TRBD1
CASNRHRGMEKLFF
TGTGCCAGCAACCGGCACAGGGGGATGGAAAAACTGTTTTTT
>.|TRBJ2-2|TRBV9|.
CASSAQNSPGELFF
TGTGCCAGCAGCGCACAGAACAGTCCCGGGGAGCTGTTTTTT
>.|TRBJ1-6|TRBV4-2|TRBD1
CASSQGPGGGLNSPLHF
TGTGCCAGCAGCCAAGGACCAGGAGGGGGCCTTAATTCACCCCTCCACTTT
>.|TRBJ2-3|TRBV9|.
CASSVRVAADTQYF
TGTGCCAGCAGCGTAAGGGTAGCCGCAGATACGCAGTATTTT
>once|TRBJ2-2|TRBV5-1|.
CASSLEGQLTNTGELFF
TGCGCCAGCAGCTTGGAAGGACAGTTAACCAACACCGGGGAGCTGTTTTTT
>few|TRBJ2-1|TRBV3-1|.
CASSRGLNNEQFF
TGTGCCAGCAGCCGCGGACTAAACAATGAGCAGTTCTTC
>once|TRBJ2-3|TRBV20-1|TRBD2
CSASSSTSATDTQYF
TGCAGTGCCAGCAGCAGTACTAGCGCAACAGATACGCAGTATTTT
>.|TRBJ2-3|TRBV5-1|.
CASSLGGITDTQYF
TGCGCCAGCAGCTTAGGTGGGATCACAGATACGCAGTATTTT
>.|TRBJ2-5|TRBV27|TRBD1
CASSSGTGGVETQYF
TGTGCCAGCAGTTCCGGGACAGGGGGAGTAGAGACCCAGTACTTC
>.|TRBJ2-1|TRBV24-1|.
CATSDSGRNYNEQFF
TGTGCCACCAGTGACTCGGGACGGAACTACAATGAGCAGTTCTTC
>many|TRBJ2-7|TRBV7-8|TRBD2
CASSFGGAMYEQYF
TGTGCCAGCAGCTTCGGGGGGGCCATGTACGAGCAGTACTTC